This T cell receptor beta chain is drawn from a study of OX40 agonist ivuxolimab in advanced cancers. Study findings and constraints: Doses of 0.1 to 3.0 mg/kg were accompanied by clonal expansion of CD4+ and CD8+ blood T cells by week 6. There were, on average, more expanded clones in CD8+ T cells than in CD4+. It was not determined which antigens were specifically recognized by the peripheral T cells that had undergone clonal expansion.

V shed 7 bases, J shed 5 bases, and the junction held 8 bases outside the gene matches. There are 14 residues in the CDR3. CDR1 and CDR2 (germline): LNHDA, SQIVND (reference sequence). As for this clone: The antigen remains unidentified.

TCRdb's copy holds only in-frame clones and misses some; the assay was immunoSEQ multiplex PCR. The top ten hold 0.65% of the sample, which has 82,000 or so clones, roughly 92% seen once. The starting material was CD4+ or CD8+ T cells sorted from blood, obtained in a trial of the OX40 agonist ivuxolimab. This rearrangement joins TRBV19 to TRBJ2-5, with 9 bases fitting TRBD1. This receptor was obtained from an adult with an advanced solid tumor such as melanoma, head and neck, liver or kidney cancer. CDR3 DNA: TGTGCCAGTACCCCAGGTACAGGGGGCGAGACCCAGTACTTC. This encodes CASTPGTGGETQYF.